The 21 T cell receptor beta chains below all came from one sample that was sequenced in a study of cytomegalovirus exposure and HLA in healthy donors. The primer mix had 60 Vbeta and 13 Jbeta primers. Sequenced by immunoSEQ multiplex PCR; TCRdb stores in-frame clones only, minus some. The sample consists of about 150,000 clones, 76% of them appearing once. The sequenced sample consisted of PBMCs. The receptors stem from a woman aged 40 to 50 in good health and CMV-seronegative.

V is TRBV28 and J is TRBJ1-6; D gene unclear. The V and J ends lost 6 bases and 10 bases respectively, with 16 bases between them. There are 14 residues in the CDR3. CDR1 is MDHEN and CDR2 is SYDVKM in the germline V gene. In DNA, the CDR3 is TGTGCCAGCAGGACCGGGAACTCGAGGTCACCCCTCCACTTT. Translating gives CASRTGNSRSPLHF.

The CDR3 DNA reads TGTGCCAGCAGCCGGGGGCTAGCGGGAAACTCTGAGCAGTTCTTC. This sequence encodes CASSRGLAGNSEQFF. The chain carries TRBV7-9 and TRBJ2-1; the match to TRBD2 covers 9 bases. After removal of 5 bases from V and 9 bases from J, the junction contained 11 bases not matched to a gene. The V gene's germline CDR1 is SEHNR and CDR2 FQNEAQ (reference sequence). The CDR3 loop spans 15 amino acids.

The V call is TRBV10-2, the J call TRBJ1-5; tentative D call: TRBD1 (6 bases). CDR1 and CDR2 (germline): WSHSY, SAAADI. Trimming cost V 7 bases and J 1 base, with 8 bases left between them. CDR3 size: 13 residues. CDR3 sequence reads: CASMRGSNQPQHF. The CDR3 coding sequence is TGCGCCAGCATGAGGGGGAGCAATCAGCCCCAGCATTTT.

The CDR3 DNA reads as TGTGCCAGCAGCGCACAGGGGGCGGTGATGAACACTGAAGCTTTCTTT. Translating it yields CASSAQGAVMNTEAFF. V is TRBV2 and J is TRBJ1-1, with 9 positions matching TRBD1. The CDR3 consists of 16 residues. The V gene end was trimmed by 6 bases and the J gene end by 0 bases; junction bases not matched to a gene: 8. Germline CDR1 SNHLY, CDR2 FYNNEI. The whole variable domain, filled in from reference TRBV2 and TRBJ1-1, reads EPEVTQTPSHQVTQMGQEVILRCVPISNHLYFYWYRQILGQKVEFLVSFYNNEISEKSEIFDDQFSVERPDGSNFTLKIRSTKLEDSAMYFCASSAQGAVMNTEAFFGQGTRLTVV.

The chain has TRBV11-2 and TRBJ2-1, with D possibly TRBD1 on 6 matching bases. The V gene lost 1 base and the J gene lost 3 bases, with 13 bases spanning the gap. This CDR3 region has 16 residues. CDR1 is SGHAT, CDR2 FQNNGV, per germline. CDR3 nucleotide sequence: TGTGCCAGCAGCTTAGGGTTCGGACAGCTCTACAATGAGCAGTTCTTC. Translated: CASSLGFGQLYNEQFF.

This clone was counted once. This chain connects TRBV19 to TRBJ2-7; TRBD2 agrees at 13 bases. Germline CDR1 is LNHDA and CDR2 is SQIVND (reference sequence). The CDR3 has 16 amino acids. V lost 6 bases to trimming and J lost 3 bases; unmatched junction nucleotides: 8. CDR3 DNA: TGTGCCAGTAGCCTGTCACTAGCGGGAGGGTACTACGAGCAGTACTTC. Residues: CASSLSLAGGYYEQYF.

This clone was seen at least ten times. The chain employs TRBV5-1 and TRBJ1-2; no firm D call. Germline values: CDR1 SGHRS, CDR2 YFSETQ. Trimming shortened V by 0 bases and J by 8 bases, and 14 bases separated the two germline ends. The CDR3 covers 14 residues. CDR3 DNA sequence: TGCGCCAGCAGCTTGGGTCCAGGAGGGTTCGGCTACACCTTC. It yields the protein CASSLGPGGFGYTF.

The chain is built from TRBV28 and TRBJ1-1; the D is unclear. The CDR3 has 17 residues. Trimming pared 5 bases from V and 0 bases from J, leaving 19 bases between. Germline V CDR1 and CDR2: MDHEN, SYDVKM. The CDR3 reads CASSLTGRAPMNTEAFF. The CDR3 DNA reads as TGTGCCAGCAGTCTGACTGGGAGGGCTCCAATGAACACTGAAGCTTTCTTT.

The V and J genes are TRBV7-2 and TRBJ2-6; 9 bases agree with TRBD2. CDR3 length: 18 amino acids. CDR1 and CDR2 from the germline V gene are SGHTA and FQGNSA. With 2 bases clipped from V and 4 bases from J, the junction kept 9 bases outside the gene matches. DNA for the CDR3: TGTGCCAGCAGCTTAATTGCGGGAGGGGTCGGGGGGGCCAACGTCCTGACTTTC. This translates into CASSLIAGGVGGANVLTF.

V is TRBV5-1 and J is TRBJ1-4, with 9 bases identical to TRBD1. The trim removed 5 bases at V and 5 bases at J, leaving 4 bases unmatched. From germline, CDR1 is SGHRS and CDR2 YFSETQ. This CDR3 comprises 14 residues. This chain's CDR3 is CASRRGTGNEKLFF. Written as DNA, the CDR3 is TGCGCCAGCAGGAGGGGGACAGGGAATGAAAAACTGTTTTTT.

The rearrangement uses TRBV5-1 and TRBJ2-7; D is perhaps TRBD1 (6 bases). In germline, CDR1 is SGHRS, CDR2 YFSETQ. CDR3 length: 15 amino acids. V was cut by 5 bases and J by 0 bases, with 15 bases left in between. Written as DNA, the CDR3 is TGCGCCAGCAGTCACGGGACATCTAACTCCTACGAGCAGTACTTC. It encodes CASSHGTSNSYEQYF. Filled out from reference TRBV5-1 and TRBJ2-7, the complete variable domain reads KAGVTQTPRYLIKTRGQQVTLSCSPISGHRSVSWYQQTPGQGLQFLFEYFSETQRNKGNFPGRFSGRQFSNSRSEMNVSTLELGDSALYLCASSHGTSNSYEQYFGPGTRLTVT.

This clone was seen a few times. The rearrangement joins TRBV18 to TRBJ2-3; D is perhaps TRBD1 (6 bases). The CDR3 is 14 residues long. Trimming removed 5 bases from V and 5 bases from J, with 14 bases in between. Germline V gene data show CDR1 as KGHSH and CDR2 as LQKENI. The CDR3 spells CASSRVSRGDTQYF. The CDR3 DNA is TGTGCCAGCTCAAGGGTTTCCAGGGGAGATACGCAGTATTTT.

The rearrangement joins TRBV6-5 to TRBJ1-1; D not certain. The CDR3 sequence is 12 residues long. Germline V gene lookup returns CDR1 MNHEY and CDR2 SVGAGI. Trimming took 4 bases from V and 10 from J, leaving 13 bases between them. The CDR3 sequence: CASSFPGRGAFF. CDR3 nucleotides: TGTGCCAGCAGTTTCCCAGGCCGGGGAGCTTTCTTT.

The chain employs TRBV5-1 and TRBJ2-5; maybe TRBD2 (6 bases). This CDR3 region has 15 residues. Germline V gives CDR1 SGHRS, CDR2 YFSETQ. Trimming shortened V by 0 bases and J by 1 base, and 10 bases separated the two germline ends. CDR3 residues: CASSLAGLSQETQYF. CDR3 nucleotide sequence: TGCGCCAGCAGCTTGGCCGGACTATCCCAAGAGACCCAGTACTTC.

V usage is TRBV6-5 and J usage is TRBJ2-3; the match to TRBD1 covers 7 bases. V gave up 7 bases and J gave up 2 bases; unmatched junction bases: 3. Germline V gene sequence: CDR1 MNHEY, CDR2 SVGAGI. CDR3 size: 13 residues. This chain's CDR3 is CASIGTATDTQYF. The CDR3 nucleotides are TGTGCCAGCATAGGGACAGCCACAGATACGCAGTATTTT.

The chain recombines TRBV5-6 with TRBJ2-7; 8 bases map to TRBD2. The CDR3 has 15 amino acids. Trimming removed 7 bases from V and 2 bases from J; junction bases left unmatched: 11. Per the germline V gene, CDR1 is SGHDT and CDR2 is YYEEEE. The CDR3 nucleotides read TGTGCCAGCGGCGGTCTAAGCGGGAGAACCTACGAGCAGTACTTC. It translates to CASGGLSGRTYEQYF.

The chain employs TRBV6-5 and TRBJ2-1; D is possibly TRBD1 (5 bases). Trimming removed 2 bases at V and 0 bases at J, with 11 bases between. The CDR3 has 16 amino acids. CDR1 is MNHEY and CDR2 is SVGAGI in the germline V gene. The CDR3 nucleotides are TGTGCCAGCAGTTACACACCAGGGATCTCCTACAATGAGCAGTTCTTC. It yields the protein CASSYTPGISYNEQFF.

This chain connects TRBV5-6 to TRBJ1-1, with a weak D call TRBD1 (5 bases). Germline CDR1 SGHDT, CDR2 YYEEEE. This CDR3 has 16 residues. Deletions cut 2 bases from V and 2 bases from J, with 16 bases between. CDR3 region: CASSFDRGRDNTEAFF. In nucleotides, the CDR3 is TGTGCCAGCAGCTTCGATAGGGGCCGAGATAACACTGAAGCTTTCTTT.

The rearrangement uses TRBV4-1 and TRBJ1-1, with D maybe TRBD1 (6 bases). V was shortened by 0 bases and J by 3 bases, with 17 bases between the two germline ends. The CDR3 has 17 residues. Germline V gene data show CDR1 as MGHRA and CDR2 as YSYEKL. This CDR3 is CASSQDRDTGGDTEAFF. For the CDR3, the DNA is TGCGCCAGCAGCCAAGATCGGGACACGGGGGGAGACACTGAAGCTTTCTTT.

CDR3 bases: TGCGCCAGCAGCCAAGAAGGACGAGGAGGCTATGGCTACACCTTC. It is translated as CASSQEGRGGYGYTF. This chain joins TRBV4-1 and TRBJ1-2; D is uncertain. Germline CDR1 is MGHRA and CDR2 is YSYEKL. The CDR3 sequence is 15 residues long. V lost 0 bases and J lost 4, with 12 bases in between.

The chain joins TRBV6-5 to TRBJ2-7, with TRBD1 as a possible D gene (6 bases). Germline CDR1 MNHEY, CDR2 SVGAGI. The CDR3 has 15 residues. V shed 6 bases and J shed 2 bases, with 17 bases lying between them. The CDR3 sequence: CASSRAGGTPYEQYF. CDR3 sequence (DNA): TGTGCCAGCAGCCGAGCTGGGGGCACTCCCTACGAGCAGTACTTC.